This record covers a single T cell receptor (beta chain). Its antigen is not identified. Generated by immunoSEQ multiplex PCR, the TCRdb table keeps only in-frame clones and is missing some. This table holds hundreds of thousands of clones, approximately 79% found once. A CD45RA+ naive subset and a CD45RA-negative memory subset were split from CD4+ cells. The source of the sample is a study of shared clonotypes between healthy human individuals. Study results and caveats: Larger richness was generally estimated for naive than memory subsets.

The CDR3 contains 14 residues. Deletions cut 1 base from V and 1 base from J, with 7 bases between. CDR1 is SGHTA and CDR2 is FQGNSA in the germline V gene. The clonotype was recovered from a woman in her twenties or thirties in good health. Source material: memory CD4+ T cells sorted from blood. Subset noted: CD45RA-negative fraction. This chain uses TRBV7-2 with TRBJ1-1; no clear D. CDR3 bases: TGTGCCAGCAGCTTAGTGCGTGGGAACACTGAAGCTTTCTTT. Protein: CASSLVRGNTEAFF.